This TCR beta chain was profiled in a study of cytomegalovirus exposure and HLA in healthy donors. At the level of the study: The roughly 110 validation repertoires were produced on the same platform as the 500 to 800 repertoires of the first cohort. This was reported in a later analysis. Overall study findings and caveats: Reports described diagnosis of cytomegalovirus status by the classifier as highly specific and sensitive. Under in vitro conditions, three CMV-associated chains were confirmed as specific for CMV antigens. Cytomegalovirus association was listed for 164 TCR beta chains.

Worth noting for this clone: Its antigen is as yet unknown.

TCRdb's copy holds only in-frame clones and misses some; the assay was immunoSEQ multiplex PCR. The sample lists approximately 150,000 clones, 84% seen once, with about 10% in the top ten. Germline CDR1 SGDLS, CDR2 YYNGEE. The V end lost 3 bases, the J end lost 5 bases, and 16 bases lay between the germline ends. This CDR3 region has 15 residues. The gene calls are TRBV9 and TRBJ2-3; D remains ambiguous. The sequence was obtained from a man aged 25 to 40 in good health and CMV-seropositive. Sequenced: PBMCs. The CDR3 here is CASSETGSHGDTQYF. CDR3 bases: TGTGCCAGCAGCGAGACGGGTTCCCACGGAGATACGCAGTATTTT.